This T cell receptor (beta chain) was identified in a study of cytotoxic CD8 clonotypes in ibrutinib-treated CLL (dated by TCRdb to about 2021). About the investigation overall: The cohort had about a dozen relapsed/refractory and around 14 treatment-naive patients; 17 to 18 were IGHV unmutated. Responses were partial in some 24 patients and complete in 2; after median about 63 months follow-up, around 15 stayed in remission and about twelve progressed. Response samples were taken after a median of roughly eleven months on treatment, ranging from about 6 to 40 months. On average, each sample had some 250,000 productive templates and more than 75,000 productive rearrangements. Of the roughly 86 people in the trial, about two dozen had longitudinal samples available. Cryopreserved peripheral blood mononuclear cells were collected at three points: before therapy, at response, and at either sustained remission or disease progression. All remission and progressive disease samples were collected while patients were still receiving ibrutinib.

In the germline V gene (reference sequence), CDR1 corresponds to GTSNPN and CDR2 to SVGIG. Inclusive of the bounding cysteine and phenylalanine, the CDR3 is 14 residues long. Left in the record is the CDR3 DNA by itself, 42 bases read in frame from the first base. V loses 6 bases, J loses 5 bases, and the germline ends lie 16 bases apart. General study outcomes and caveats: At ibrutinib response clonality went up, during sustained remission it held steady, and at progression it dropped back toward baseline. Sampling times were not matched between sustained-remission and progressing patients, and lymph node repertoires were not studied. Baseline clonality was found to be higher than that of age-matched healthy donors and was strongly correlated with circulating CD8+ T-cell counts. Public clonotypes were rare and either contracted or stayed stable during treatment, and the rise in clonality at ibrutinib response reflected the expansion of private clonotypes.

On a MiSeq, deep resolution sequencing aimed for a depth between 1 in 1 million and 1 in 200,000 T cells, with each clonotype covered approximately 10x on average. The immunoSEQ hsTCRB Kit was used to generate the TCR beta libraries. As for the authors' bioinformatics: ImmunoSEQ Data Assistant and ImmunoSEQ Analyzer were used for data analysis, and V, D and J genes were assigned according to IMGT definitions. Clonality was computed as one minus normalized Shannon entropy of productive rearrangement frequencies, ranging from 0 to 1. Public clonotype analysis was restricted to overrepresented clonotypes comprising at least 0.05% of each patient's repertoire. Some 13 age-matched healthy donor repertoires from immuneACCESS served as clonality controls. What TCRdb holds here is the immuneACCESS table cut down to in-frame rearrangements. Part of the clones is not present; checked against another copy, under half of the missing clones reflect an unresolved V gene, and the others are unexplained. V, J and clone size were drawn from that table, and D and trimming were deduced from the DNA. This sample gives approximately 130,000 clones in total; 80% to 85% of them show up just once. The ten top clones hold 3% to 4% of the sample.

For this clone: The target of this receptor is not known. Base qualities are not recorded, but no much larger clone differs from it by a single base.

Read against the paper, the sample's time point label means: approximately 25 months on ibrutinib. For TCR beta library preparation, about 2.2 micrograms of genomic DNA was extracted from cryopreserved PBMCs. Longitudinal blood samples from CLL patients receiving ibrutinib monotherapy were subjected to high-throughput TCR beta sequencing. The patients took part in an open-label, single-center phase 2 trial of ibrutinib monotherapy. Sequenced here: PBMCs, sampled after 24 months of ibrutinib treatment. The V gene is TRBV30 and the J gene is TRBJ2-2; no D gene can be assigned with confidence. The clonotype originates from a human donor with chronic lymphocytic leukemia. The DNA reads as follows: TGTGCCTGTCTAGGGCACTCCGGGACCGGGGAGCTGTTTTTT. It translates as CACLGHSGTGELFF.